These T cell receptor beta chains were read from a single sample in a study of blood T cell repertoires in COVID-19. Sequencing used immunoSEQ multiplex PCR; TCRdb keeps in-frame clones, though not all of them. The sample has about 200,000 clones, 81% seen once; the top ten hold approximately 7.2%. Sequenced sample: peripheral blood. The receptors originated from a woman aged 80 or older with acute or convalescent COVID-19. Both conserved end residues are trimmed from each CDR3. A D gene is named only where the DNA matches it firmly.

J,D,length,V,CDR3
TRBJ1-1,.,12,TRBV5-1,ASSPTGMNTEAF
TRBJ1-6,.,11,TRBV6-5,ASTRGGGSPLH
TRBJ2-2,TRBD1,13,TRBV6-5,ASRPGQGNTGELF
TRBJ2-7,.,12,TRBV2,ASSGIMGADEQY
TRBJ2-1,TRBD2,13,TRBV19,ASSFAGTRYNEQF
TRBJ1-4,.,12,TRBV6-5,ASSYFLGEQKLF
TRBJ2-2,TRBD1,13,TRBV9,ASSPGTEITGELF
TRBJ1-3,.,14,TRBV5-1,ASSLWSAGSGNTIY
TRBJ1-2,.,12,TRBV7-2,ASSLDQGNYGYT
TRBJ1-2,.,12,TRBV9,ASSVGQTNYGYT
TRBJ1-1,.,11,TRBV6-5,ASSTQMNTEAF